In its sample, the clone carrying this T cell receptor (beta chain) was seen a few times. These data are taken from a study of beta chain features in type 1 diabetes. This CDR3 spans 13 amino acids. Between the trimmed V and J ends, which lost 3 bases and 4 bases, there was a span of 7 bases. CDR1 is ENHRY, CDR2 SYGVKD, per germline. TCRB transcripts that were expressed got sequenced, as all of the isolated RNA had been reverse transcribed. Sequencing used immunoSEQ multiplex PCR; TCRdb keeps in-frame clones, though not all of them. In the table there are 250,000 to 350,000 clones, around 15% of which are singletons.

The chain joins TRBV10-3 to TRBJ1-5; perhaps TRBD1 as D (6 bases). The sequence was obtained from a man aged 25 to 40 in good health. Specimen: central memory CD4+ T cells from blood. The CDR3 DNA reads as TGTGCCATCAGTGACGGACAGAATCAGCCCCAGCATTTT. Translated: CAISDGQNQPQHF.